Listed below are T cell receptor beta chains from one sample, sequenced in a study of early T cells in non-severe SARS-CoV-2 infection. TCRdb re-called the 5' RACE reads with MiXCR, one entry per CDR3 protein. The table records approximately 99,000 distinct CDR3 sequences, roughly an eighth of them present only once. Material for sequencing was whole blood. Receptors originate from an adult who was a healthcare worker with PCR-confirmed SARS-CoV-2 infection or an uninfected control (not recorded which). Both conserved end residues are part of each CDR3. Each record gives: V gene, CDR3 length, clone size, D gene, J gene, CDR3 protein, CDR3 DNA. A D gene is named only where the DNA matches it firmly. A clone size is listed for some rows: how often the clone was seen (once, few, many), or a class if it is expanded.

TRBV7-9,14,NA,TRBD2,TRBJ2-7,CASSPLREGREQYF,TGTGCCAGCAGCCCCCTGAGGGAGGGAAGGGAGCAGTACTTC
TRBV20-1,14,few,NA,TRBJ1-6,CSARREPYNSPLHF,TGCAGTGCTAGACGGGAGCCCTATAATTCACCCCTCCACTTT
TRBV2,17,many,NA,TRBJ1-6,CASTLQIRTEHNSPLHF,TGTGCCAGCACCCTACAGATTCGGACGGAACATAATTCACCCCTCCACTTT
TRBV11-2,19,few,TRBD2,TRBJ2-3,CASSHGLAGAQGGTDTQYF,TGTGCCAGCAGTCATGGACTAGCGGGGGCCCAAGGGGGCACAGATACGCAGTATTTT
TRBV6-1,14,NA,TRBD1,TRBJ2-7,CASRLGQRAYEQYF,TGTGCCAGCAGATTGGGACAGCGAGCCTACGAGCAGTACTTC
TRBV20-1,14,few,NA,TRBJ2-5,CSARDRRAQETQYF,TGCAGTGCTAGAGATAGGAGGGCCCAAGAGACCCAGTACTTC
TRBV3-1,13,few,NA,TRBJ1-3,CASSQDPRLTIYF,TGTGCCAGCAGCCAGGACCCCCGACTCACCATATATTTT
TRBV3-1,16,NA,TRBD1,TRBJ2-4,CASSRAVNNRGNIQYF,TGTGCCAGCAGCCGGGCGGTCAACAACAGGGGGAACATTCAGTACTTC
TRBV30,17,few,TRBD2,TRBJ2-7,CAWSVSRGSRGSYEQYF,TGTGCCTGGAGTGTATCGCGGGGGTCCCGGGGGTCCTACGAGCAGTACTTC
TRBV11-3,11,NA,NA,TRBJ1-1,CASSFKGSTFF,TGTGCCAGCAGCTTCAAGGGATCGACTTTCTTT